These T cell receptor beta chains were read from a single sample in a study of low-dose radiotherapy and immunotherapy resistance in tumors. In TCRdb, the reads were re-called with MiXCR into one record per CDR3 protein. The data show about 60,000 distinct CDR3 sequences, 25% seen once. This material consisted of PBMCs, taken before treatment. Source of these receptors: a male donor with prostate cancer. CDR3s include the opening cysteine and the closing phenylalanine or tryptophan. A D gene is named only where the DNA matches it firmly. Size is omitted from some rows. Given values are once, few, many or a class for expanded clones.

D,J,size,V,DNA,CDR3
TRBD2,TRBJ2-3,many,TRBV7-2,TGTGCCAGCAGCTTACGGGTCGGGGGGGGGCCAGATACGCAGTATTTT,CASSLRVGGGPDTQYF
.,TRBJ2-3,many,TRBV19,TGTGCCACCACCCGGACAGGCACAGATACGCAGTATTTT,CATTRTGTDTQYF
.,TRBJ1-6,many,TRBV6-9,TGTGCCAGCAGTTATTTCAGGGGTCGTGATTCACCCCTCCACTTT,CASSYFRGRDSPLHF
.,TRBJ1-1,many,TRBV12-3/TRBV12-4,TGTGCCAGCAGTTTCCAGGGTAGGAGCACTGAAGCTTTCTTT,CASSFQGRSTEAFF
.,TRBJ2-7,many,TRBV28,TGTGCCAGCATCACAGCGGGGCGACAGGGACCAGGCTACGAGCAGTACTTC,CASITAGRQGPGYEQYF
TRBD1,TRBJ1-5,many,TRBV29-1,TGCAGCGTTGGACAGGGAGGGATAAATCAGCCCCAGCATTTT,CSVGQGGINQPQHF
.,TRBJ2-7,.,TRBV15,TGTGCCACCAGCAGAGAGGGGCATCTTGGGACGTACGAGCAGTACTTC,CATSREGHLGTYEQYF
TRBD1,TRBJ1-2,many,TRBV2,TGTGCCAGCAGTGAAGCGCAGGGGGGCCTCTTC,CASSEAQGGLF
TRBD1,TRBJ2-1,many,TRBV6-6,TGTGCCAGCAGTCCCGGACAGGGGGCGGTTGAGCAGTTCTTC,CASSPGQGAVEQFF
.,TRBJ2-1,many,TRBV19,TGTGCCAGTAGTTCCAGGGTTAAGGGGGACAATGAGCAGTTCTTC,CASSSRVKGDNEQFF
.,TRBJ2-3,many,TRBV29-1,TGCAGCGCCCCCGGTACGCAGTATTTT,CSAPGTQYF